These T cell receptor beta chains were read from a single sample in a study of cytomegalovirus exposure and HLA in healthy donors. Clones were sequenced by immunoSEQ multiplex PCR, and TCRdb holds only the in-frame ones, with some missing. The data contain more than 250,000 clones, around 87% of them singletons. Sequencing used PBMCs. The receptors originated from a woman under 40 in good health and CMV-seropositive. Both conserved end residues are part of each CDR3. The D gene is left open where the match is weak. Not every row has a clone size; where given, it reads once, few, many or a size class.

>TRBJ1-2|TRBV28|NA|TRBD1
TGTGCCAGCAGTTACGCCGCGACAGGGGATGGCTACACCTTC
CASSYAATGDGYTF
>TRBJ2-7|TRBV10-2|NA|NA
TGCGCCAGCAAGTGGGACGTTCTGGCCGAGCAGTACTTC
CASKWDVLAEQYF
>TRBJ1-2|TRBV2|NA|NA
TGTGCCAGAGATCATCCCCAGGGCAATGGCTACACCTTC
CARDHPQGNGYTF
>TRBJ1-6|TRBV23-1|NA|NA
TGCGCCAGCAGTCAATCAACGGTACCAGGGCAGCGGTTTCGGAGCGATTCACCCCTCCACTTT
CASSQSTVPGQRFRSDSPLHF
>TRBJ1-3|TRBV30|NA|NA
TGTGCCTGGACCCGCATCTCGGGGGCTGGAAACACCATATATTTT
CAWTRISGAGNTIYF
>TRBJ1-2|TRBV10-3|NA|TRBD1
TGTGCCATCAGTGGGGACAGGACTAACTATGGCTACACCTTC
CAISGDRTNYGYTF
>TRBJ2-1|TRBV6-5|NA|TRBD1
TGTGCCACCACGGACGGGACAGGGTCCTACAATGAGCAGTTCTTC
CATTDGTGSYNEQFF
>TRBJ2-2|TRBV28|NA|TRBD2
TGTGCCAGCACGTCGAGCCTAGCGGGAGTCCCCGGGGAGCTGTTTTTT
CASTSSLAGVPGELFF
>TRBJ2-2|TRBV4-2|NA|TRBD2
TGTGCCAGCAGCCAATTTACTAGCGGGAGGATTAGGGCCGGGGAGCTGTTTTTT
CASSQFTSGRIRAGELFF
>TRBJ1-2|TRBV20-1|few|NA
TGCAGTGCCACCTATGGCTACACCTTC
CSATYGYTF
>TRBJ2-1|TRBV5-1|NA|NA
TGCGCCAGCAGTCCCGGTCCTCTCACGAACAATGAGCAGTTCTTC
CASSPGPLTNNEQFF
>TRBJ2-3|TRBV7-2|NA|NA
TGTGCCAGCAGCCCGAGTCGGTCAGATACGCAGTATTTT
CASSPSRSDTQYF
>TRBJ1-2|TRBV5-5|NA|NA
TGTGCCAGCACCCCGGTACCGGGACGGAGCAACTATGGCTACACCTTC
CASTPVPGRSNYGYTF
>TRBJ2-1|TRBV28|NA|TRBD2
TGTGCCAGCAGTGGATGGACTAGCGGGAGTGTTCCTGAGCAGTTCTTC
CASSGWTSGSVPEQFF
>TRBJ1-2|TRBV4-2|NA|TRBD1
TGTGCCAGCAGCCAAGACGGTGGGACAGACTACTATGGCTACACCTTC
CASSQDGGTDYYGYTF
>TRBJ2-1|TRBV7-2|NA|TRBD1
TGTGCCAGCAGCTCGCGACAGGGGGGATACAATGAGCAGTTCTTC
CASSSRQGGYNEQFF
>TRBJ1-5|TRBV6-6|NA|NA
TGTGCCAGCGGTGCTGAACAGCCCCAGCATTTT
CASGAEQPQHF
>TRBJ1-1|TRBV9|once|NA
TGTGCCAGCAGCTCACGGGAAGGGGGTCGAGGTGGAGCTTTCTTT
CASSSREGGRGGAFF
>TRBJ1-2|TRBV20-1|NA|NA
TGCAGTGCCCTGGACGGCTATGGCTACACCTTC
CSALDGYGYTF
>TRBJ2-7|TRBV13|NA|TRBD2
TGTGCCAGCAGCGAGCGGGAGAGCTCCTACGAGCAGTACTTC
CASSERESSYEQYF
>TRBJ2-3|TRBV25-1|once|TRBD2
TGTGCCAGCAGTGAGGGACTAGCGGATACAGATACGCAGTATTTT
CASSEGLADTDTQYF
>TRBJ2-4|TRBV7-2|NA|NA
TGTGCCAGCAGGGGAGGGGGACAGGAAAACATTCAGTACTTC
CASRGGGQENIQYF
>TRBJ2-7|TRBV7-3|NA|NA
TGTGCCAGCAGCTTAATGCCGGCCATGGGGGCATCCTACGAGCAGTACTTC
CASSLMPAMGASYEQYF
>TRBJ2-3|TRBV6-1|NA|NA
TGTGCCAGCAGTGAGGGAAACGCACAGACCACAGATACGCAGTATTTT
CASSEGNAQTTDTQYF
>TRBJ1-2|TRBV29-1|NA|NA
TGCAGCGTTCTCCAACCTCATACAGGTGGCTATGGCTACACCTTC
CSVLQPHTGGYGYTF
>TRBJ2-5|TRBV4-2|NA|TRBD2
TGTGCCAGCAGCCAAGATCCTAGCGGGGGGGCGGGAGAGACCCAGTACTTC
CASSQDPSGGAGETQYF
>TRBJ2-1|TRBV7-3|once|NA
TGTGCCAGCAGCCCAGACCGAATGACCTACAATGAGCAGTTCTTC
CASSPDRMTYNEQFF
>TRBJ1-6|TRBV18|many|NA
TGTGCCAGCTCACCTGAAGACAGACCCCTCCACTTT
CASSPEDRPLHF
>TRBJ1-1|TRBV20-1|NA|TRBD1
TGCAGTGCTCCAGGGGGGAGCGAAGCTTTCTTT
CSAPGGSEAFF
>TRBJ2-2|TRBV9|few|NA
TGTGCCAGCAGCGTAGGCGGGACCGGGGAGCTGTTTTTT
CASSVGGTGELFF
>TRBJ2-3|TRBV7-2|NA|NA
TGTGCCAGCAGCTACCCCACAGATACGCAGTATTTT
CASSYPTDTQYF
>TRBJ2-7|TRBV7-9|NA|NA
TGTGCCAGCAGCAACAGGGACAATGCCTACGAGCAGTACTTC
CASSNRDNAYEQYF
>TRBJ2-4|TRBV5-8|NA|NA
TGTGCCAGCAGCTTGGGGGGCATGGGAAACATTCAGTACTTC
CASSLGGMGNIQYF
>TRBJ1-2|TRBV7-2|NA|NA
TGTGCCAGCAGCCCTAAAAAGGGTGGCTACACCTTC
CASSPKKGGYTF
>TRBJ1-1|TRBV2|once|NA
TGTGCCAGCAATAGCTTGCGCACTGAAGCTTTCTTT
CASNSLRTEAFF
>TRBJ2-2|TRBV7-9|NA|NA
TGTGCCAGCAGCTTAGGTCCAGCGCGCCCTCGGTCCGGGGAGCTGTTTTTT
CASSLGPARPRSGELFF
>TRBJ1-4|TRBV2|NA|TRBD1
TGTGCCAGCATCAAGGACAGGGTAAATGAAAAACTGTTTTTT
CASIKDRVNEKLFF
>TRBJ2-7|TRBV29-1|NA|NA
TGCAGCGTTGCTTCGGGAGACGAGCAGTACTTC
CSVASGDEQYF
>TRBJ2-7|TRBV2|many|TRBD2
TGTGCCAGCACACTAGCGGCCTACGAGCAGTACTTC
CASTLAAYEQYF
>TRBJ2-1|TRBV30|NA|TRBD2
TGTGCCTGGAGTCGCGGGGGGCGAACATACAATGAGCAGTTCTTC
CAWSRGGRTYNEQFF
>TRBJ2-7|TRBV30|NA|NA
TGTGCCTGGAGTCATCCCAGCTACGCGCCCTACGAGCAGTACTTC
CAWSHPSYAPYEQYF
>TRBJ1-1|TRBV18|NA|NA
TGTGCCAGCTCACCACTCATCGTAACCACTGAAGCTTTCTTT
CASSPLIVTTEAFF
>TRBJ1-4|TRBV19|once|NA
TGTGCCAGTAGTGAGGCAGGGACCATTGGTGAAAAACTGTTTTTT
CASSEAGTIGEKLFF
>TRBJ1-1|TRBV28|NA|NA
TGTGCCAGCAGGATGTCCAGGGGGAACACTGAAGCTTTCTTT
CASRMSRGNTEAFF
>TRBJ1-5|TRBV4-3|once|TRBD1
TGCGCCAGCAGCCCCCGGACAGGGAATCAGCCCCAGCATTTT
CASSPRTGNQPQHF
>TRBJ2-2|TRBV9|once|TRBD2
TGTGCCAGCAGCGTAGCCTCCTGGACTAGCGGCCTTGGAATAGGGGAGCTGTTTTTT
CASSVASWTSGLGIGELFF